These T cell receptor beta chains were read from a single sample in a study of blood T cell repertoires in COVID-19. The assay was immunoSEQ multiplex PCR, and TCRdb's table has in-frame clones only and misses some. The sample carries approximately 250,000 clones, roughly 86% recorded once. The source material was peripheral blood. All receptors come from a woman between 55 and 75 years old with COVID-19, enrolled during active disease. Both conserved end residues are part of each CDR3. The D gene is left open where the match is weak. Clone size is given for some rows only: seen once, a few or many times, or a class if the clone is expanded.

J gene: TRBJ2-2; D gene: .; V gene: TRBV6-5; clone size: .; CDR3 DNA: TGTGCCAGCACAGTGCAGGTCTTTGGCACCGGGGAGCTGTTTTTT; CDR3 protein: CASTVQVFGTGELFF
J gene: TRBJ1-5; D gene: TRBD1; V gene: TRBV2; clone size: .; CDR3 DNA: TGTGCCAGCAACATGGGACAGGGAGGACAGCCCCAGCATTTT; CDR3 protein: CASNMGQGGQPQHF
J gene: TRBJ2-7; D gene: TRBD1; V gene: TRBV6-5; clone size: .; CDR3 DNA: TGTGCCAGCAGGAGACCGGGACAGGGGGCGGGCGAGCAGTACTTC; CDR3 protein: CASRRPGQGAGEQYF
J gene: TRBJ2-1; D gene: TRBD2; V gene: TRBV6-2/TRBV6-3; clone size: .; CDR3 DNA: TGTGCCAGCAGTTACCGGGGGGCTAGCGGGAAGTGGAACAATGAGCAGTTCTTC; CDR3 protein: CASSYRGASGKWNNEQFF
J gene: TRBJ1-1; D gene: .; V gene: TRBV7-9; clone size: .; CDR3 DNA: TGTGCCAGCAGCCTATACACTGAAGCTTTCTTT; CDR3 protein: CASSLYTEAFF
J gene: TRBJ2-7; D gene: TRBD2; V gene: TRBV19; clone size: .; CDR3 DNA: TGTGCCAGTAGTCTTCGCCCTAGCGGGAGCTCCTACGAGCAGTACTTC; CDR3 protein: CASSLRPSGSSYEQYF
J gene: TRBJ2-3; D gene: TRBD2; V gene: TRBV13; clone size: once; CDR3 DNA: TGTGCCAGCAGCTCGGGACTAGCGGGAGTTGGAACAGATACGCAGTATTTT; CDR3 protein: CASSSGLAGVGTDTQYF
J gene: TRBJ1-2; D gene: .; V gene: TRBV28; clone size: .; CDR3 DNA: TGTGCCAGCAGTTTCCTGAGCGGACGGACTAACTATGGCTACACCTTC; CDR3 protein: CASSFLSGRTNYGYTF
J gene: TRBJ1-1; D gene: TRBD1; V gene: TRBV11-1; clone size: .; CDR3 DNA: TGTGCCAGCAGCTTGGACAGGGGACGGGCTTTCTTT; CDR3 protein: CASSLDRGRAFF
J gene: TRBJ2-7; D gene: .; V gene: TRBV7-2; clone size: .; CDR3 DNA: TGTGCCAGCAGCTTAGTAGTATCCTACGAGCAGTACTTC; CDR3 protein: CASSLVVSYEQYF
J gene: TRBJ2-5; D gene: .; V gene: TRBV30; clone size: .; CDR3 DNA: TGTGCCTGGAGTGATGGCCCTGAAGAGACCCAGTACTTC; CDR3 protein: CAWSDGPEETQYF
J gene: TRBJ1-6; D gene: .; V gene: TRBV28; clone size: .; CDR3 DNA: TGTGCCAGCAGTGGACATCTACGTCGTAATTCACCCCTCCACTTT; CDR3 protein: CASSGHLRRNSPLHF
J gene: TRBJ1-2; D gene: .; V gene: TRBV11-2; clone size: .; CDR3 DNA: TGTGCCAGCAGCTTATTCGTATCCGCTATGGGCTACACCTTC; CDR3 protein: CASSLFVSAMGYTF
J gene: TRBJ2-3; D gene: TRBD2; V gene: TRBV20-1; clone size: .; CDR3 DNA: TGCAGTGCTAGTCCTAGCGGGGACACAGATACGCAGTATTTT; CDR3 protein: CSASPSGDTDTQYF
J gene: TRBJ2-7; D gene: .; V gene: TRBV5-1; clone size: few; CDR3 DNA: TGCGCCAGCAGCTTGGGTCGAGGGAGGATCTACGAGCAGTACTTC; CDR3 protein: CASSLGRGRIYEQYF
J gene: TRBJ1-1; D gene: .; V gene: TRBV2; clone size: .; CDR3 DNA: TGTGCCACCACTCTACAGGGATGGAACACTGAAGCTTTCTTT; CDR3 protein: CATTLQGWNTEAFF
J gene: TRBJ2-5; D gene: TRBD1; V gene: TRBV28; clone size: .; CDR3 DNA: TGTGCCAGCAGTTTAGCAGGGGGCCAAGAGACCCAGTACTTC; CDR3 protein: CASSLAGGQETQYF
J gene: TRBJ2-7; D gene: TRBD1; V gene: TRBV6-6; clone size: .; CDR3 DNA: TGTGCCAGCAGCCGACAGGGGGCCTCCTACGAGCAGTACTTC; CDR3 protein: CASSRQGASYEQYF
J gene: TRBJ2-2; D gene: .; V gene: TRBV28; clone size: .; CDR3 DNA: TGTGCCAGCAGTTTAGGGGGGTACAGACCCTCCAAGCTTCGTTACACCGGGGAGCTGTTTTTT; CDR3 protein: CASSLGGYRPSKLRYTGELFF
J gene: TRBJ2-3; D gene: .; V gene: TRBV21-1; clone size: .; CDR3 DNA: TGTGCCAGCAGCAAAGTTGGGACTAGCGGGGACACAGATACGCAGTATTTT; CDR3 protein: CASSKVGTSGDTDTQYF
J gene: TRBJ2-5; D gene: .; V gene: TRBV24-1; clone size: .; CDR3 DNA: TGTGCCACCAGTGCTCTGGGACTTACTGAGACCCAGTACTTC; CDR3 protein: CATSALGLTETQYF
J gene: TRBJ2-1; D gene: .; V gene: TRBV10-3; clone size: few; CDR3 DNA: TGTGCCATCAGTGAGTCAAGGCAGGCCAGCTCCTACAATGAGCAGTTCTTC; CDR3 protein: CAISESRQASSYNEQFF
J gene: TRBJ2-2; D gene: .; V gene: TRBV6-5; clone size: .; CDR3 DNA: TGTGCCAGCAGTCCCCAGGGGAGGGTCGGGGAGCTGTTTTTT; CDR3 protein: CASSPQGRVGELFF
J gene: TRBJ1-2; D gene: .; V gene: TRBV6-1; clone size: .; CDR3 DNA: TGTGCCAGCAGCGCAGGGGTGGGCTACACCTTC; CDR3 protein: CASSAGVGYTF
J gene: TRBJ1-1; D gene: .; V gene: TRBV24-1; clone size: .; CDR3 DNA: TGTGCCACCAGATACAGGGTGGGCACTGAAGCTTTCTTT; CDR3 protein: CATRYRVGTEAFF
J gene: TRBJ1-5; D gene: TRBD1; V gene: TRBV18; clone size: .; CDR3 DNA: TGTGCCAGCTCACCCGGGACAGGGGGCTGGGATCAGCCCCAGCATTTT; CDR3 protein: CASSPGTGGWDQPQHF
J gene: TRBJ1-3; D gene: TRBD1; V gene: TRBV10-2; clone size: .; CDR3 DNA: TGCGCCAGCAGCCTGGGACAGTCGACTGGAAACACCATATATTTT; CDR3 protein: CASSLGQSTGNTIYF
J gene: TRBJ2-5; D gene: .; V gene: TRBV19; clone size: .; CDR3 DNA: TGTGCCAGTAGTATACCAGGGGCGAGAGAGACCCAGTACTTC; CDR3 protein: CASSIPGARETQYF
J gene: TRBJ1-4; D gene: .; V gene: TRBV18; clone size: .; CDR3 DNA: TGTGCCAGCTCACTGAGACAAGAAGAAAAACTGTTTTTT; CDR3 protein: CASSLRQEEKLFF
J gene: TRBJ2-2; D gene: .; V gene: TRBV3-1/TRBV3-2; clone size: .; CDR3 DNA: TGTGCCAGCAGCGCCAGGGGCACCGGGGAGCTGTTTTTT; CDR3 protein: CASSARGTGELFF
J gene: TRBJ1-6; D gene: .; V gene: TRBV7-2; clone size: .; CDR3 DNA: TGTGCCAGCAGCTTCTGGGCTTTGGATTCACCCCTCCACTTT; CDR3 protein: CASSFWALDSPLHF
J gene: TRBJ1-2; D gene: .; V gene: TRBV9; clone size: .; CDR3 DNA: TGTGCCAGCAGCGTTGGGGGGGCTCTTGACTATGGCTACACCTTC; CDR3 protein: CASSVGGALDYGYTF
J gene: TRBJ2-7; D gene: .; V gene: TRBV2; clone size: .; CDR3 DNA: TGTGCCAGCACCCATGAGGGGGGGTTCTACGAGCAGTACTTC; CDR3 protein: CASTHEGGFYEQYF
J gene: TRBJ1-6; D gene: .; V gene: TRBV19; clone size: .; CDR3 DNA: TGTGCCAGTAGAAAGGGCAGGCGGGAGTCACCCCTCCACTTT; CDR3 protein: CASRKGRRESPLHF
J gene: TRBJ2-7; D gene: .; V gene: TRBV7-9; clone size: .; CDR3 DNA: TGTGCCAGCAGCTTAAGCTTAGCGAAAAGCTCCTACGAGCAGTACTTC; CDR3 protein: CASSLSLAKSSYEQYF
J gene: TRBJ1-4; D gene: .; V gene: TRBV7-2; clone size: .; CDR3 DNA: TGTGCCAGCAGCTTCATCGGGGGGCCTAATGAAAAACTGTTTTTT; CDR3 protein: CASSFIGGPNEKLFF
J gene: TRBJ1-1; D gene: TRBD1; V gene: TRBV11-2; clone size: .; CDR3 DNA: TGTGCCAGCAGCTTAGGCTCAACAGGGGGCCCGAACACTGAAGCTTTCTTT; CDR3 protein: CASSLGSTGGPNTEAFF
J gene: TRBJ2-3; D gene: TRBD2; V gene: TRBV2; clone size: .; CDR3 DNA: TGTGCCAGCAGGGAGGGACTAGCGGGAGGTTCAGATACGCAGTATTTT; CDR3 protein: CASREGLAGGSDTQYF
J gene: TRBJ2-5; D gene: .; V gene: TRBV29-1; clone size: .; CDR3 DNA: TGCAGCGCCTCCGGACTAGAGACCCAGTACTTC; CDR3 protein: CSASGLETQYF
J gene: TRBJ2-2; D gene: .; V gene: TRBV4-1; clone size: once; CDR3 DNA: TGCGCCAGCAGCCAGCGGGGTACCGGGGAGCTGTTTTTT; CDR3 protein: CASSQRGTGELFF